Sequencing of this T cell receptor (beta chain) was carried out in a study of T cell repertoires in aging, cancer and after chemotherapy. Across the study: Donors were grouped into six age bands spanning 30 or younger through 70 or older. Whole-study results and caveats: These repertoire data do not allow conclusions about immunological memory after chemotherapy. Healthy donors lost TCR diversity with age mainly through richness, cancer patients through richness and evenness. Age-matched healthy donors had significantly more diverse, less clonal blood TCR repertoires than untreated cancer patients.

TRB rearrangements spanning V, D and J were amplified using mixed TRB-A/B primers. TCRdb re-analysed the multiplex PCR reads in MiXCR, keeping a single row per CDR3 protein. The sample comprises over 2,000 distinct CDR3 sequences, more than 30% of which are singletons, and 15% to 20% rests with the top ten. This clonotype has a handful of counts. Its antigen is not known. Peripheral blood genomic DNA, not sorted cells or RNA, was the template. CDR1 LNHDA and CDR2 SQIVND come from the germline V gene (reference sequence). Between the trimmed V and J ends, which lost 1 base and 7 bases, there was a span of 11 bases. The CDR3 is made up of 14 amino acids.

The source of this sequence is a human donor with a solid tumor. The chain employs TRBV19 and TRBJ1-5; D ambiguous. The sample consisted of blood. This CDR3 is CASSIGAGGQPQHF. The CDR3 DNA is TGTGCCAGTAGTATAGGGGCAGGCGGACAGCCCCAGCATTTT. Combining the CDR3 with reference TRBV19 and TRBJ1-5 gives the whole variable domain DGGITQSPKYLFRKEGQNVTLSCEQNLNHDAMYWYRQDPGQGLRLIYYSQIVNDFQKGDIAEGYSVSREKKESFPLTVTSAQKNPTAFYLCASSIGAGGQPQHFGDGTRLSIL.